This note documents a single T cell receptor beta chain sequence. Antigen unknown. The germline V gene encodes CDR1 SGHVS and CDR2 FNYEAQ. This CDR3 is 15 amino acids long. Trimming shortened V by 5 bases and J by 4 bases, and 14 bases separated the two germline ends. This specimen comes from a study of cytomegalovirus exposure and HLA in healthy donors. Measured with immunoSEQ multiplex PCR; TCRdb has only the in-frame clones, and not every one. In the table there are approximately 210,000 clones, about 82% of which are singletons. Notes on the study in general: The authors enumerated around 150 TCR beta chains as linked to cytomegalovirus.

The source of this sequence is a woman between 18 and 29 years old in good health and CMV-seronegative. Sequenced material: PBMCs. The chain joins TRBV7-6 to TRBJ2-2; D is unresolved. Written as DNA, the CDR3 is TGTGCCAGCAGCGCTCGTCTCCCACTCACCGGGGAGCTGTTTTTT. It codes for CASSARLPLTGELFF.